The T cell receptor (beta chain) described here comes from a study of identical twins. Germline CDR1 is LNHDA and CDR2 is SQIVND (reference sequence). This CDR3 spans 14 amino acids. Deletions cut 4 bases from V and 6 bases from J, with 15 bases between. Regarding the study as a whole: Insertions were reduced in abundant cord blood beta clonotypes but not in memory repertoires. Donors were not followed over many years; analysis was cross-sectional. Excess twin sharing in beta out-of-frame sequences was weaker. The presence of invariant MAIT and iNKT cells could partly confound analyses of zero-insertion sequences.

TCRdb reprocessed the 5' RACE reads with MiXCR, giving one entry per CDR3 protein. The data contain 540,000 or so distinct CDR3 sequences, about 20% of them seen just once; the ten biggest clones take up approximately 0.48%. Regarding this clonotype: Its matching antigen is unknown.

The same data also went into a second study, on yellow fever vaccine responses in identical twins.

The receptor's source is a woman aged 18-29 years in good health. Sequencing was carried out using CD4+ T cells sorted from blood. V and J are TRBV19 and TRBJ1-1, with TRBD1 as a possible D gene (5 bases). This CDR3 reads CASSNRRVGAEAFF. The CDR3 region has the DNA TGTGCCAGTAGTAATCGTCGGGTAGGGGCTGAAGCTTTCTTT.